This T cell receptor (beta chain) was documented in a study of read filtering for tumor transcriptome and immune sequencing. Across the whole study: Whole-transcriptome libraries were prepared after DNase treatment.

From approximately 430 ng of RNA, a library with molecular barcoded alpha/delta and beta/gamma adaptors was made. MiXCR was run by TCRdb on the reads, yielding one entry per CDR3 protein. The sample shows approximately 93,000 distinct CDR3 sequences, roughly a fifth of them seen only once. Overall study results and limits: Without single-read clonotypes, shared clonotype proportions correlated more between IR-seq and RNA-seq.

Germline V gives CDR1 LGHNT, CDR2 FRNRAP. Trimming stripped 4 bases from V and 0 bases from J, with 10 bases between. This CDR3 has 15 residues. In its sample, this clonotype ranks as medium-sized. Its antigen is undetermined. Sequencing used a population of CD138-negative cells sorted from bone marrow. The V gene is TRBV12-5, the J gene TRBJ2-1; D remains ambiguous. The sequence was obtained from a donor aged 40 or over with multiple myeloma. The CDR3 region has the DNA TGTGCTAGTGGTTCCGCATGGGGCTCCTACAATGAGCAGTTCTTC. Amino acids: CASGSAWGSYNEQFF.